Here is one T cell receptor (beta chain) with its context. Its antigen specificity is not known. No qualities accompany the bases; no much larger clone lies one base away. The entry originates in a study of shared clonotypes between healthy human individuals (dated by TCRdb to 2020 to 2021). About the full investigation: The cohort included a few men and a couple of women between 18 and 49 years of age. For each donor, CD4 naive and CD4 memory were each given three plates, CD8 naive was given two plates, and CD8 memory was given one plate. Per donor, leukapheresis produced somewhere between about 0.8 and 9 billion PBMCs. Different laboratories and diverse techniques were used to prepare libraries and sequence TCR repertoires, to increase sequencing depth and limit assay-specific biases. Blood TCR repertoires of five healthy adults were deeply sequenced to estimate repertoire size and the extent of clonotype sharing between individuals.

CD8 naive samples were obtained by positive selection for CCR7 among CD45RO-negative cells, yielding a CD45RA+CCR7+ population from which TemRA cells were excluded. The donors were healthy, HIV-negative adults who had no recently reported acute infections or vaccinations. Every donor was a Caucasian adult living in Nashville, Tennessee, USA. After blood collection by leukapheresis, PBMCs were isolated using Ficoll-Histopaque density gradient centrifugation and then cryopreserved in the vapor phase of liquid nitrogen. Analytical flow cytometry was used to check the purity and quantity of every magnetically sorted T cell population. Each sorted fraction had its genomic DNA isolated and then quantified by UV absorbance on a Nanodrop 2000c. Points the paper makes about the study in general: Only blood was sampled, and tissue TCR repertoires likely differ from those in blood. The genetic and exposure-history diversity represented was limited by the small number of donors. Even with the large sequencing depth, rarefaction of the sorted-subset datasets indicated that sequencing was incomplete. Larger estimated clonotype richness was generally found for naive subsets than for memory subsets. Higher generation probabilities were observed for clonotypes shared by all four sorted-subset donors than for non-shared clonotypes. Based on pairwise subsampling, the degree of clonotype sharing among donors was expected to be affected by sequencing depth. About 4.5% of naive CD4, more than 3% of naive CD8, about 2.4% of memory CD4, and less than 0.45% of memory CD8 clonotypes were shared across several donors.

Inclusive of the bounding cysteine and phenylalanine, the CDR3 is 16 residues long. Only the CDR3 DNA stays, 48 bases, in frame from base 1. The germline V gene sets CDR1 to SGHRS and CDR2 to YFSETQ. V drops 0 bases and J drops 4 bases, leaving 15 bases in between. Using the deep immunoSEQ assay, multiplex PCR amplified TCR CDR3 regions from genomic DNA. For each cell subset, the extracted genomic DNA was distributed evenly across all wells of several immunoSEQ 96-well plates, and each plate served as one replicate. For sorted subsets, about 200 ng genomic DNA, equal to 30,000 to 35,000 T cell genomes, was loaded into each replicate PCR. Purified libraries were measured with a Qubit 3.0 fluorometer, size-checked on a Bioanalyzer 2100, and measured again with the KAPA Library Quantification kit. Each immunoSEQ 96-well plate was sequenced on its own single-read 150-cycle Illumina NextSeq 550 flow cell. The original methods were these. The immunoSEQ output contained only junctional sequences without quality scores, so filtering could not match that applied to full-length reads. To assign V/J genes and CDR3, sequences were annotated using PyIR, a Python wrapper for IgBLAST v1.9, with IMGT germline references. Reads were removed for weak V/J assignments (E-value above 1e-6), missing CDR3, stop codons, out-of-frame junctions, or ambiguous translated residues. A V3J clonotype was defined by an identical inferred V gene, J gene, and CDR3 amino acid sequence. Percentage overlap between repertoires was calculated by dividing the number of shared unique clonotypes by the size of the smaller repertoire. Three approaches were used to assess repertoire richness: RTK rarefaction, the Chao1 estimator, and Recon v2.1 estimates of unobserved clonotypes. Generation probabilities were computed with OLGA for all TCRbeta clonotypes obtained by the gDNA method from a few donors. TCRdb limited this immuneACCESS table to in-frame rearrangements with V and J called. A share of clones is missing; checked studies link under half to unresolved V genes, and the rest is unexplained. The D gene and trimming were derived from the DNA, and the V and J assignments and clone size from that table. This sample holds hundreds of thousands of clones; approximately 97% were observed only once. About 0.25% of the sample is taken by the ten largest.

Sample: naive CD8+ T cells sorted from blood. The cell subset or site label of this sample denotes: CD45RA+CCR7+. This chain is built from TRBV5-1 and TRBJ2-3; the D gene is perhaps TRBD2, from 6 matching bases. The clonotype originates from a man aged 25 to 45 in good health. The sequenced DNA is TGCGCCAGCAGCTTGGCCGGGGGAGGTGGTGCAGATACGCAGTATTTT. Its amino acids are CASSLAGGGGADTQYF.